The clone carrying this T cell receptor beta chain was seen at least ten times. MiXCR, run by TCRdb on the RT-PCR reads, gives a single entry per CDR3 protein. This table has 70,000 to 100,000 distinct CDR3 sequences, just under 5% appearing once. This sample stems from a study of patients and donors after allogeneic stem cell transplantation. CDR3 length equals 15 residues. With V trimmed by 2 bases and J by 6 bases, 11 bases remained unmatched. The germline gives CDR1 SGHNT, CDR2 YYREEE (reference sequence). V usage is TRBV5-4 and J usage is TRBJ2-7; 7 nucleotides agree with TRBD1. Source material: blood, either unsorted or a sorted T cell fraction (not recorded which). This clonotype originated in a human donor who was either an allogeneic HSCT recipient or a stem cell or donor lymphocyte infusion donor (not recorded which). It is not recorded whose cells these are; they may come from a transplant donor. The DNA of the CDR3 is TGTGCCAGCAGCTTAACAGGGGCCCCCGGAGGCGAGCAGTACTTC. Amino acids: CASSLTGAPGGEQYF.